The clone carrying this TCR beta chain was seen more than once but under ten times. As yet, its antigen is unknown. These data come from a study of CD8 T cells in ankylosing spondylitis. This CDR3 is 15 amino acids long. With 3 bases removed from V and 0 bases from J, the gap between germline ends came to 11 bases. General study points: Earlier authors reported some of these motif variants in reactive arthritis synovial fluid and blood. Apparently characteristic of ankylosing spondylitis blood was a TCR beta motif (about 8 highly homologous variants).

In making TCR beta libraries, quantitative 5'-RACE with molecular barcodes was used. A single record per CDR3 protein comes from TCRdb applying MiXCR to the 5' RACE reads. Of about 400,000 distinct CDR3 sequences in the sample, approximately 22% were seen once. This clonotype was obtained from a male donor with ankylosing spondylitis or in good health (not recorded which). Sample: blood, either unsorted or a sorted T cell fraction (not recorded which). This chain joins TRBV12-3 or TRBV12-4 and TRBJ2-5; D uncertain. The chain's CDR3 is CASSFGSSYQETQYF. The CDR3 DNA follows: TGTGCCAGCAGTTTCGGCTCTTCTTACCAAGAGACCCAGTACTTC.